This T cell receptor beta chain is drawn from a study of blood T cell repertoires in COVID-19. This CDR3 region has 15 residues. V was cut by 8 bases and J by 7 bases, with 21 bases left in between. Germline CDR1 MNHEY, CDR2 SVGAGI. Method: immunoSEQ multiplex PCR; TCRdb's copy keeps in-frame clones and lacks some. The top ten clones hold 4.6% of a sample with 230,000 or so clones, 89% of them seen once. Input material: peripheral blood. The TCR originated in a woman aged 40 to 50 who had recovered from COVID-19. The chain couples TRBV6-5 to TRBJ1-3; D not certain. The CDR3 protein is CASYPRRDGGNTIYF. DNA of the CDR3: TGTGCCAGCTACCCCCGGAGGGATGGAGGGAACACCATATATTTT.